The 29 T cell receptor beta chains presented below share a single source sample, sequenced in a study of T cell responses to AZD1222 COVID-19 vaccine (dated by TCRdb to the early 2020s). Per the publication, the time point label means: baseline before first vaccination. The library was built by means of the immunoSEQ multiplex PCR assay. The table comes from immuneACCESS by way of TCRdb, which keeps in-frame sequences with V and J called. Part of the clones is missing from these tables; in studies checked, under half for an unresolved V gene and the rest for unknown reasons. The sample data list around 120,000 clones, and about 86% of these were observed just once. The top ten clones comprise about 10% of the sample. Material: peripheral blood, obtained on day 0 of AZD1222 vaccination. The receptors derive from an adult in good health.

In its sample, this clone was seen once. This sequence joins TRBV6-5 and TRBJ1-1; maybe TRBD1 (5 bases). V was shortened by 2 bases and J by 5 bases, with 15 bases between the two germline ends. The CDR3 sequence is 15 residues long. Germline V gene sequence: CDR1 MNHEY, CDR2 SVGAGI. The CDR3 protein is CASSYTREGLTEAFF. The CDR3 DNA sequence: TGTGCCAGCAGTTACACCCGGGAGGGGTTGACTGAAGCTTTCTTT.

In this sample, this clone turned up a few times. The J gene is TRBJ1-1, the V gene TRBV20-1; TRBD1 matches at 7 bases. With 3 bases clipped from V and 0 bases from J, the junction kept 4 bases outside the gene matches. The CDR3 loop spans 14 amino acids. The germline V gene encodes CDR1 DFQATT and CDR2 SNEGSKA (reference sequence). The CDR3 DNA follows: TGCAGTGCTAGTAACAGGGGAATGAACACTGAAGCTTTCTTT. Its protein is CSASNRGMNTEAFF.

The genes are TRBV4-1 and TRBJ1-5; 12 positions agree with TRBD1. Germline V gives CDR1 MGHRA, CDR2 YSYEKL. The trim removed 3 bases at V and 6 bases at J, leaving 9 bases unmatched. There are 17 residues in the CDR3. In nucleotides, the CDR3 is TGCGCCAGCAGCCAGCTTTCGGGACAGGGGGCTTTTCAGCCCCAGCATTTT. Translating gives CASSQLSGQGAFQPQHF.

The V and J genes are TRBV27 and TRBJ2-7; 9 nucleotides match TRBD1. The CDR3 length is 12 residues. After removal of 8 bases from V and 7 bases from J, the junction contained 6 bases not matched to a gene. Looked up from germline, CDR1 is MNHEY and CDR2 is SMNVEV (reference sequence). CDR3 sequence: CASGGTGSEQYF. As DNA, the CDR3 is TGTGCCAGCGGAGGGACAGGGAGTGAGCAGTACTTC.

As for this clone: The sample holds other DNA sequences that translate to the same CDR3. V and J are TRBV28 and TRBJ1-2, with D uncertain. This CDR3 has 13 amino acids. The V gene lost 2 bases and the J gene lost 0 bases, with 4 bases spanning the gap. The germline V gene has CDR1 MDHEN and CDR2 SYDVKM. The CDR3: CASSLLTNYGYTF. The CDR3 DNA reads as TGTGCCAGCAGTTTACTCACTAACTATGGCTACACCTTC.

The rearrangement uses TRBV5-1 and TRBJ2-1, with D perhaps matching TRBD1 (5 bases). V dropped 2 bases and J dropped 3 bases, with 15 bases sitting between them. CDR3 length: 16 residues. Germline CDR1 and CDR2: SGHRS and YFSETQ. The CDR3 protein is CASSLQADTNYNEQFF. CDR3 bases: TGCGCCAGCAGCTTACAGGCGGACACAAACTACAATGAGCAGTTCTTC.

The CDR3 DNA reads as TGTGCCAGCAGCCGGGGACACCCTAATGAAAAACTGTTTTTT. It yields the protein CASSRGHPNEKLFF. The chain is built from TRBV11-2 and TRBJ1-4, with a weak D call TRBD1 (6 bases). V lost 5 bases and J 3 bases, leaving 10 bases between the germline ends. Per germline, CDR1 SGHAT and CDR2 FQNNGV. The CDR3 is made up of 14 amino acids.

The CDR3 loop is CASSLGGDTEAFF. The DNA for the CDR3 is TGCGCCAGCAGCTTGGGAGGAGACACTGAAGCTTTCTTT. The rearrangement joins TRBV5-1 to TRBJ1-1, with no clear D. Germline CDR1 reads SGHRS; CDR2 reads YFSETQ. The CDR3 totals 13 residues. V lost 0 bases, J lost 3 bases, and 6 bases lay in between.

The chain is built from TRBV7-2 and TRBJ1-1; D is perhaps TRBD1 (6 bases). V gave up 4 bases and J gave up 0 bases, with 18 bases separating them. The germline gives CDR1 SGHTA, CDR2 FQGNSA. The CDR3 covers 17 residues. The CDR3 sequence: CASSSPGGAGLNTEAFF. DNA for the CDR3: TGTGCCAGCAGCTCACCTGGGGGGGCCGGACTGAACACTGAAGCTTTCTTT.

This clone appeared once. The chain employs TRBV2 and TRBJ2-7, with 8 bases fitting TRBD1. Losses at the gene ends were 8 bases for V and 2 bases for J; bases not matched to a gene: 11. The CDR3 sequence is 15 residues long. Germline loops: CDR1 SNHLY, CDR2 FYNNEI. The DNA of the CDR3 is TGTGCCAGCGGGGTCGCAGGGGGCAACCCCTACGAGCAGTACTTC. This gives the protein CASGVAGGNPYEQYF.

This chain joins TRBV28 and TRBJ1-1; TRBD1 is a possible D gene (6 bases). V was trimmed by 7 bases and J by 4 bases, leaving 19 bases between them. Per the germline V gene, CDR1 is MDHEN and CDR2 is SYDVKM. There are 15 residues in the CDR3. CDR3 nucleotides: TGTGCCAGCATCCTAGGGACATTAACGGGCACTGAAGCTTTCTTT. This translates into CASILGTLTGTEAFF.

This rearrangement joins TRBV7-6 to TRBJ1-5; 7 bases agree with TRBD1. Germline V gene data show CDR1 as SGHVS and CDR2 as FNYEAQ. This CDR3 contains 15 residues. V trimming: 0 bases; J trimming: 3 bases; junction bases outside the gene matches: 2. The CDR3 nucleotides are TGTGCCAGCAGCTTAGCCGGACAGGTCAATCAGCCCCAGCATTTT. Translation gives CASSLAGQVNQPQHF.

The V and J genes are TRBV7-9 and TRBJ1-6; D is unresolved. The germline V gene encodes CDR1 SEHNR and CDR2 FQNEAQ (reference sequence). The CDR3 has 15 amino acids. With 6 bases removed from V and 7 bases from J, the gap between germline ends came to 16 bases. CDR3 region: CASRSYGLRNSPLHF. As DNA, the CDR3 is TGTGCCAGCAGGAGCTACGGGCTTCGAAATTCACCCCTCCACTTT.

CDR3 sequence (DNA): TGTGCCAGCTCACCTTTCGTGACTAGCGGGCAGTTAGATACGCAGTATTTT. It encodes CASSPFVTSGQLDTQYF. The V and J genes are TRBV18 and TRBJ2-3; TRBD2 agrees at 10 bases. Trimming took 3 bases from V and 5 from J; bases not matched to a gene: 11. There are 17 residues in the CDR3. Germline CDR1 is KGHSH and CDR2 is LQKENI.

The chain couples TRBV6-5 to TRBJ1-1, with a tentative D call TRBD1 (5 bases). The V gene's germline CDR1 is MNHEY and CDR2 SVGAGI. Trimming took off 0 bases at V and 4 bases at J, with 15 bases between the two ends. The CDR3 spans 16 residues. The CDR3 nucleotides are TGTGCCAGCAGTTACTCGATAACGACCGGGGCCACTGAAGCTTTCTTT. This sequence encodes CASSYSITTGATEAFF.

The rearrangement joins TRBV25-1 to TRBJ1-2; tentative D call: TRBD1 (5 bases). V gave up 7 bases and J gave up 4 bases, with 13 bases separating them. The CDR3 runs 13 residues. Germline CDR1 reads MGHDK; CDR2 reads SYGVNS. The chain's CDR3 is CASNQGPGYGYTF. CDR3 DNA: TGTGCCAGCAACCAGGGACCCGGCTATGGCTACACCTTC.

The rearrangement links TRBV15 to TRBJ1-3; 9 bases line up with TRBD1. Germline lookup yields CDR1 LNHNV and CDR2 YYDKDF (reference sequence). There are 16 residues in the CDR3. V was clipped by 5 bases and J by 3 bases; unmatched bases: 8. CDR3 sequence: CATSGSQGAYGNTIYF. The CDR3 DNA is TGTGCCACCAGCGGCTCACAGGGGGCCTATGGAAACACCATATATTTT.

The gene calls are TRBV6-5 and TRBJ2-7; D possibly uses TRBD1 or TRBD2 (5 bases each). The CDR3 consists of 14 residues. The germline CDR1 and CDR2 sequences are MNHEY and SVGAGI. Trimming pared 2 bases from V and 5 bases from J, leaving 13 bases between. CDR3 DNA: TGTGCCAGCAGTTACACCCGGGACGGGGACGAGCAGTACTTC. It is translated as CASSYTRDGDEQYF.

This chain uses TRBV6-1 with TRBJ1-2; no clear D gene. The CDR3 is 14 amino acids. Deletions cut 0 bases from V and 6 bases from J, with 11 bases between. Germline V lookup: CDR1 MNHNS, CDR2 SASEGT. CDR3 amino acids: CASSEAVRTNGYTF. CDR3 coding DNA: TGTGCCAGCAGTGAAGCGGTCAGAACCAATGGCTACACCTTC.

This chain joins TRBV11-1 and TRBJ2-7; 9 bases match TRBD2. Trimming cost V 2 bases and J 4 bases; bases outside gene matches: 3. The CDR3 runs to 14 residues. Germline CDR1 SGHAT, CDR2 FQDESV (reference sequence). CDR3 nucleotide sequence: TGTGCCAGCAGCTTAACTAGCGGGCCGTACGAGCAGTACTTC. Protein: CASSLTSGPYEQYF.

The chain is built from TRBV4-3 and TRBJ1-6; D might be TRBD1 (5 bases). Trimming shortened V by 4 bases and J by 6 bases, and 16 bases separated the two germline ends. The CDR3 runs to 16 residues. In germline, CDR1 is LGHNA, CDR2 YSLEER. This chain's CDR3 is CASSPSWAGLNSPLHF. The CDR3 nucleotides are TGCGCCAGCAGCCCTTCCTGGGCAGGGCTTAATTCACCCCTCCACTTT.

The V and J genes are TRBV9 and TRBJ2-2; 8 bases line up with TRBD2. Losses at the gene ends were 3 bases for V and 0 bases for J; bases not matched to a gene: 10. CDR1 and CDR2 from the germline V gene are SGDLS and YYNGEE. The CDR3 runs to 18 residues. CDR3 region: CASSAHLSGSTNTGELFF. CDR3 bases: TGTGCCAGCAGCGCCCACTTGAGCGGGAGCACGAACACCGGGGAGCTGTTTTTT.

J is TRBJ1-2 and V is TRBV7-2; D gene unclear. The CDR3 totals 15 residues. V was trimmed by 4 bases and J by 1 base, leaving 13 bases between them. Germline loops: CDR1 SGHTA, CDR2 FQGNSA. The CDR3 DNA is TGTGCCAGCAGCTCCGACCTCAGGATTAACTATGGCTACACCTTC. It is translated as CASSSDLRINYGYTF.

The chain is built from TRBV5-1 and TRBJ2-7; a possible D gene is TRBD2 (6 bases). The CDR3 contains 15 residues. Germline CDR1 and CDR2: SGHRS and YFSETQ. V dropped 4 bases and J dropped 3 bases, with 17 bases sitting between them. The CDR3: CASSQDYTEGYEQYF. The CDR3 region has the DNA TGCGCCAGCAGCCAGGACTACACCGAAGGCTACGAGCAGTACTTC.

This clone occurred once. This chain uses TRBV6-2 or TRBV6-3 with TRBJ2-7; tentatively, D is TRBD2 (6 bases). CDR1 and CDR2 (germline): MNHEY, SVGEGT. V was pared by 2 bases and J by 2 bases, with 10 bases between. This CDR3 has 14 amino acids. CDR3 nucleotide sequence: TGTGCCAGCAGTTACGTTGGCGGGGCCTACGAGCAGTACTTC. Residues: CASSYVGGAYEQYF.

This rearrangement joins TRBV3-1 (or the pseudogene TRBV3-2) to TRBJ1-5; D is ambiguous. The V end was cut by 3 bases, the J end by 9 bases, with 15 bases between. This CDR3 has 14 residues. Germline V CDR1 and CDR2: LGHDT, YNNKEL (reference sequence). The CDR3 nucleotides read TGTGCCAGCAGCCATTCCGCACCGTCAGGGCCCCAGCATTTT. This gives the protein CASSHSAPSGPQHF.

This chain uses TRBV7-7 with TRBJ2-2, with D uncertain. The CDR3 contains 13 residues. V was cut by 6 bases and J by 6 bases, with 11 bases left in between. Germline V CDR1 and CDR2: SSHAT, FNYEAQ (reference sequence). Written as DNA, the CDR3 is TGTGCCAGCAGGGCCACAGTGGCCGGGGAGCTGTTTTTT. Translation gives CASRATVAGELFF.

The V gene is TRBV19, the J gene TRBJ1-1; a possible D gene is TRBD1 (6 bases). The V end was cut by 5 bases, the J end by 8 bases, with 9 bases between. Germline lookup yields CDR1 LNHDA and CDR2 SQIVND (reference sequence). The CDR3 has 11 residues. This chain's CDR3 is CASSVTGEAFF. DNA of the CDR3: TGTGCCAGTAGTGTAACAGGGGAAGCTTTCTTT.

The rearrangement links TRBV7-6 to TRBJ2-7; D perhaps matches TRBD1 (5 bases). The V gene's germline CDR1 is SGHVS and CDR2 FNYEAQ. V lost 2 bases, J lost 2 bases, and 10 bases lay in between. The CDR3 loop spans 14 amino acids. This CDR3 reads CASSLTSGTYEQYF. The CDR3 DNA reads TGTGCCAGCAGCTTAACCTCAGGGACCTACGAGCAGTACTTC.